The 13 T cell receptor beta chains below come from one sample, sequenced in a study of T-cell memory formation after mild COVID-19. A single record per CDR3 protein comes from TCRdb applying MiXCR to the 5' RACE reads. The data contain more than 350,000 distinct CDR3 sequences, more than 20% of them singletons. The sequenced sample was PBMCs or a T cell subset sorted from them (not recorded which). These receptor sequences come from an adult woman who had mild COVID-19 (a few samples of this study predate the infection). Cell type and time point are not known.

The J gene is TRBJ2-7, the V gene TRBV7-9; 9 bases align to TRBD1. V was clipped by 5 bases and J by 2 bases; unmatched bases: 7. CDR1 and CDR2 (germline): SEHNR, FQNEAQ (reference sequence). The CDR3 is made up of 15 amino acids. The CDR3 loop reads CASSPGQGTTYEQYF. The CDR3 nucleotides are TGTGCCAGCAGCCCTGGACAGGGGACTACCTACGAGCAGTACTTC.

This rearrangement joins TRBV6-1 to TRBJ1-2, with a tentative D call TRBD1 (5 bases). The V end was cut by 8 bases, the J end by 4 bases, with 14 bases between. Germline V gene data show CDR1 as MNHNS and CDR2 as SASEGT. The CDR3 is 13 residues long. The chain's CDR3 is CASEGARAYGYTF. The CDR3 nucleotides read TGTGCCAGCGAAGGAGCCAGGGCCTATGGCTACACCTTC.

This clonotype was seen many times. This chain connects TRBV7-9 to TRBJ1-2, with a tentative D call TRBD1 (6 bases). Germline values: CDR1 SEHNR, CDR2 FQNEAQ (reference sequence). The CDR3 contains 12 residues. With 3 bases removed from V and 4 bases from J, the gap between germline ends came to 6 bases. DNA of the CDR3: TGTGCCAGCAGCTTGACAGGCTATGGCTACACCTTC. It is translated as CASSLTGYGYTF.

Concerning this clonotype: The germline gene is not matched at one end of the junction; a read error may be the cause. The J gene is TRBJ1-2, the V gene TRBV7-9; unclear D gene. Germline-derived CDR1 and CDR2 are SEHNR and FQNEAQ (reference sequence). The CDR3 has 16 amino acids. CDR3 nucleotides: TGTGCCAGCAGCATAACTTCGAAAGGCAGAAACTCTGGCTACACCTTC. Translated: CASSITSKGRNSGYTF.

A few counts support this clonotype. This sequence joins TRBV29-1 and TRBJ2-7; D gene ambiguous. Trimming cost V 2 bases and J 4 bases, with 6 bases left between them. Germline values: CDR1 SQVTM, CDR2 ANQGSEA. The CDR3 extends over 11 amino acids. The CDR3 DNA reads as TGCAGCGTTGAATCATTATACGAGCAGTACTTC. Translating gives CSVESLYEQYF.

V and J are TRBV9 and TRBJ1-2; TRBD1 is a possible D gene (5 bases). This CDR3 has 16 residues. The V gene's germline CDR1 is SGDLS and CDR2 YYNGEE. V lost 6 bases to trimming and J lost 7 bases, with 25 bases between them. In DNA, the CDR3 is TGTGCCAGCACGGGACGGTCAGTTGATCCGCCTGGTGGCTACACCTTC. It yields the protein CASTGRSVDPPGGYTF.

This clonotype was observed a few times. V usage is TRBV24-1 and J usage is TRBJ2-5; D may be TRBD1 or TRBD2 (6 bases each). With 2 bases removed from V and 2 bases from J, the gap between germline ends came to 11 bases. CDR1 is KGHDR, CDR2 SFDVKD, per germline. This CDR3 is built from 15 residues. For the CDR3, the DNA is TGTGCCACCAGTGATTCAGGGGCGGGGCAAGAGACCCAGTACTTC. Its protein product is CATSDSGAGQETQYF.

CDR3 sequence (DNA): TGCGCCAGCAGCTTGGAAGGGACGGCTGCTGGGTTCTTC. Amino acids: CASSLEGTAAGFF. This rearrangement joins TRBV5-1 to TRBJ2-1; D possibly matches TRBD1 or TRBD2 (5 bases each). The germline V and J ends were trimmed by 0 bases and 15 bases, with 16 bases remaining between them. Per the germline V gene, CDR1 is SGHRS and CDR2 is YFSETQ. The CDR3 has 13 amino acids.

This chain connects TRBV6-2 or TRBV6-3 to TRBJ1-2; tentatively, D is TRBD1 (5 bases). The CDR3 is 15 amino acids. The germline V gene has CDR1 MNHEY and CDR2 SVGEGT. The V gene lost 6 bases and the J gene lost 4 bases, with 18 bases spanning the gap. This CDR3 reads CASSPVDRIFYGYTF. The CDR3 DNA reads TGTGCCAGCAGCCCTGTTGACAGAATTTTCTATGGCTACACCTTC.

The chain links TRBV20-1 to TRBJ2-7; 11 nucleotides match TRBD2. CDR1 is DFQATT, CDR2 SNEGSKA, per germline (reference sequence). CDR3 length: 13 amino acids. V was clipped by 3 bases and J by 6 bases; unmatched bases: 4. The CDR3 DNA reads TGCAGTGCTAGTCGTACTAGCGGGGGCGAGCAGTACTTC. Protein: CSASRTSGGEQYF.

This clonotype was recorded at least ten times. The J gene is TRBJ2-2, the V gene TRBV4-2, with D unclear. Between the trimmed V and J ends, which lost 3 bases and 5 bases, there was a span of 13 bases. Germline V gives CDR1 LGHNA, CDR2 YNFKEQ. This CDR3 has 15 amino acids. The CDR3 protein is CASSHQERQTGELFF. CDR3 coding DNA: TGTGCCAGCAGCCACCAGGAACGACAAACCGGGGAGCTGTTTTTT.

In this sample, this clonotype turned up a few times. The chain recombines TRBV27 with TRBJ2-2; TRBD2 might be the D (7 bases). The V gene lost 7 bases and the J gene lost 1 base, with 16 bases spanning the gap. Germline-derived CDR1 and CDR2 are MNHEY and SMNVEV (reference sequence). The CDR3 contains 16 residues. The CDR3 DNA is TGTGCCAGCATAGGGGGGGCTCGCTTGAACACCGGGGAGCTGTTTTTT. Protein product: CASIGGARLNTGELFF.

A few counts support this clonotype. The chain carries TRBV7-6 and TRBJ2-7; possible D gene TRBD1, 5 bases. The CDR3 runs 13 residues. The germline gives CDR1 SGHVS, CDR2 FNYEAQ. V gave up 4 bases and J gave up 6 bases, with 13 bases separating them. DNA of the CDR3: TGTGCCAGCAGCTCCAATTGGGGCTCCGAGCAGTACTTC. Residues: CASSSNWGSEQYF.